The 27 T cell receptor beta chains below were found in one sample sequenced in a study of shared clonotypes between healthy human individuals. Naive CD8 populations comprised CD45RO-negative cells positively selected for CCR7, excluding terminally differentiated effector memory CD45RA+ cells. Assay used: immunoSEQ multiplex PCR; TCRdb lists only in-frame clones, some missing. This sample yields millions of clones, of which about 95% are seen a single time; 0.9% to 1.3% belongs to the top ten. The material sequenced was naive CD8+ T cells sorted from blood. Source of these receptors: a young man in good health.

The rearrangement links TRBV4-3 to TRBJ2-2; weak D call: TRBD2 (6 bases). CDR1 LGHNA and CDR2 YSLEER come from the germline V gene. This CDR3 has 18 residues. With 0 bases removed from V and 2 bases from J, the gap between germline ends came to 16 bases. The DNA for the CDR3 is TGCGCCAGCAGCCAAGAGGTTTTCGGGCGGGAAAACACCGGGGAGCTGTTTTTT. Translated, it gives CASSQEVFGRENTGELFF.

CDR3 residues: CASSSGGSNYGYTF. As DNA, the CDR3 is TGTGCCAGCAGCTCAGGCGGCAGTAACTATGGCTACACCTTC. The chain links TRBV13 to TRBJ1-2; no clear D. In germline, CDR1 is PRHDT, CDR2 FYEKMQ (reference sequence). The CDR3 is 14 residues long. The V gene lost 4 bases and the J gene lost 1 base, with 10 bases spanning the gap.

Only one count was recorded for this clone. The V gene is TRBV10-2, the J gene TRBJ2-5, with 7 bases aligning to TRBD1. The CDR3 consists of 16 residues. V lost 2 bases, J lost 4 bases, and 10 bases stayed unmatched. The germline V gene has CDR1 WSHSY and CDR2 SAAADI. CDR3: CASSERAGGMIETQYF. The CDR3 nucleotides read TGCGCCAGCAGTGAGCGGGCAGGGGGAATGATAGAGACCCAGTACTTC.

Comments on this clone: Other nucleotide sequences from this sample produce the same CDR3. CDR3: CASSLGGYSYEQYF. The CDR3 nucleotides read TGTGCCAGCAGCTTGGGGGGCTACTCCTACGAGCAGTACTTC. The genes are TRBV5-6 and TRBJ2-7, with D perhaps TRBD1 (5 bases). Between the trimmed V and J ends, which lost 0 bases and 0 bases, there was a span of 7 bases. CDR3 length: 14 amino acids. The V gene's germline CDR1 is SGHDT and CDR2 YYEEEE.

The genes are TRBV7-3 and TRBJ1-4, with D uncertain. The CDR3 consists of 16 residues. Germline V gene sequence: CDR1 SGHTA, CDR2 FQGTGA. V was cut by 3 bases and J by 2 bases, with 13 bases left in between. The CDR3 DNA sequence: TGTGCCAGCAGCTTTCCCGGGCAAGGCACTAATGAAAAACTGTTTTTT. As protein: CASSFPGQGTNEKLFF.

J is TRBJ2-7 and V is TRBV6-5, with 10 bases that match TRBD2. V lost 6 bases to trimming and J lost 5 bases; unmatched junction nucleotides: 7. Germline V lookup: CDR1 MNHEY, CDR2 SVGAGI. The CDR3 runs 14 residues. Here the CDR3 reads CASRSGTSVHEQYF. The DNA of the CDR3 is TGTGCCAGCAGATCAGGGACTAGCGTCCACGAGCAGTACTTC.

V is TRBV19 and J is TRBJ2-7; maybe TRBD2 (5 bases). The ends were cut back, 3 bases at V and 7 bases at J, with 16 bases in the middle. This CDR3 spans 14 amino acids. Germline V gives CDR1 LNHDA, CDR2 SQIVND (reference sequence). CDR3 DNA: TGTGCCAGTAGTATTGGCAGCCCTAGCTGGGAGCAGTACTTC. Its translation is CASSIGSPSWEQYF.

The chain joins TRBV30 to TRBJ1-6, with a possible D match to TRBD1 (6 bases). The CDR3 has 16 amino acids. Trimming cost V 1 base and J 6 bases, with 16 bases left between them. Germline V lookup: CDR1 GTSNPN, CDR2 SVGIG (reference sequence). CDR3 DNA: TGTGCCTGGAGTGGTCGGGGGCTGGGCGCTAATTCACCCCTCCACTTT. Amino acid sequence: CAWSGRGLGANSPLHF.

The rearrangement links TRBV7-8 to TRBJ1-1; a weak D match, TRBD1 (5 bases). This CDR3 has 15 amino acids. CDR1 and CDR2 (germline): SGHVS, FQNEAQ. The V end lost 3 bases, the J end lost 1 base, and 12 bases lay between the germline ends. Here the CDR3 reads CASSLALGQNTEAFF. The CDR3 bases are TGTGCCAGCAGCTTGGCTCTTGGACAGAACACTGAAGCTTTCTTT.

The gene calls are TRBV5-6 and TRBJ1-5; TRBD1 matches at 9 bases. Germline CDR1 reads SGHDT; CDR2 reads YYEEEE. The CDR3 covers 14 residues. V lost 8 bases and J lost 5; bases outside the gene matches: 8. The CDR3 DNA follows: TGTGCCAGACGGATCGGGGACAGGGATCAGCCCCAGCATTTT. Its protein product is CARRIGDRDQPQHF.

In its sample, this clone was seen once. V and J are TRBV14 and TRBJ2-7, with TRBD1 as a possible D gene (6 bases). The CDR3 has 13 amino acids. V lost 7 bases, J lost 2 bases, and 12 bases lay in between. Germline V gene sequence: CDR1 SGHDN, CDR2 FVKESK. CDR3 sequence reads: CASKARGTYEQYF. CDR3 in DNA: TGTGCCAGCAAAGCCAGGGGAACCTACGAGCAGTACTTC.

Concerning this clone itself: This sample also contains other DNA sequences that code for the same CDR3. The CDR3 coding sequence is TGTGCCAGCAGCCCGGCCGTTGGGTCCTACGAGCAGTACTTC. This encodes CASSPAVGSYEQYF. V and J are TRBV5-4 and TRBJ2-7; D unclear. CDR1 SGHNT and CDR2 YYREEE come from the germline V gene (reference sequence). V was shortened by 4 bases and J by 1 base, with 12 bases between the two germline ends. The CDR3 is 14 residues long.

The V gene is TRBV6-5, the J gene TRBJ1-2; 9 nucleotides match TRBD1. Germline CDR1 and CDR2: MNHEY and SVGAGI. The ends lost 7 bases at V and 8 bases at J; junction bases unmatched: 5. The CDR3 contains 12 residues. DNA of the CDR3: TGTGCCAGCACCGGACAGGGGAGGGGCTACACCTTC. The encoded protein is CASTGQGRGYTF.

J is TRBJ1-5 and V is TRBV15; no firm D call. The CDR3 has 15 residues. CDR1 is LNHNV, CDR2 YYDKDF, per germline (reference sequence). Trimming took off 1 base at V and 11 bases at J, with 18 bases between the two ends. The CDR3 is CATSRGKEPFWAQHF. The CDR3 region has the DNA TGTGCCACCAGCAGAGGAAAAGAACCCTTCTGGGCCCAGCATTTT.

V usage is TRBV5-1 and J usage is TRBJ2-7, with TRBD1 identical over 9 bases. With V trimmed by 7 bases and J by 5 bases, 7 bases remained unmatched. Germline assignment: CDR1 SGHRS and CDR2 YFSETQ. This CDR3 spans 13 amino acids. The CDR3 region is CASGGQGEHEQYF. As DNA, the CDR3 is TGCGCCAGCGGGGGACAGGGAGAGCACGAGCAGTACTTC.

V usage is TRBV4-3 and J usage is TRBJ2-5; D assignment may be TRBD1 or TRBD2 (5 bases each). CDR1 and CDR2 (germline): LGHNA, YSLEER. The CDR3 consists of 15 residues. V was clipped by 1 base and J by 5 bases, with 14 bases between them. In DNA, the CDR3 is TGCGCCAGCAGCCAAGTTTACCCAGGGACCGAGACCCAGTACTTC. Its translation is CASSQVYPGTETQYF.

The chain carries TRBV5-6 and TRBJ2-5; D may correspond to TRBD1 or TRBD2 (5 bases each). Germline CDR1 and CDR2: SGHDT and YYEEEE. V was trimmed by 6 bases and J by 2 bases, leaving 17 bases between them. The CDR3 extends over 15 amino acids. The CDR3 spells CASMMGTGRQETQYF. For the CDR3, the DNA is TGTGCCAGCATGATGGGAACGGGACGACAAGAGACCCAGTACTTC. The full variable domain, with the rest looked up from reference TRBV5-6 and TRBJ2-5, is DAGVTQSPTHLIKTRGQQVTLRCSPKSGHDTVSWYQQALGQGPQFIFQYYEEEERQRGNFPDRFSGHQFPNYSSELNVNALLLGDSALYLCASMMGTGRQETQYFGPGTRLLVL.

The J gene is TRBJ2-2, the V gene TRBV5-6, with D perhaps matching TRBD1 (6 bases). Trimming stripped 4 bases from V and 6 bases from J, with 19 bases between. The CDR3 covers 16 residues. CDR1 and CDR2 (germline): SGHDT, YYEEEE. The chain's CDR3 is CASSRLFQEGAGELFF. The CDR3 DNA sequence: TGTGCCAGCAGCCGACTCTTTCAAGAGGGGGCCGGGGAGCTGTTTTTT.

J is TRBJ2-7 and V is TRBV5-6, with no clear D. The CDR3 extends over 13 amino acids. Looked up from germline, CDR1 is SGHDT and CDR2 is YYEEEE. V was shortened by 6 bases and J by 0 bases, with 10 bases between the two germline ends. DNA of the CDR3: TGTGCCAGCACCGTCGCTAGCTCCTACGAGCAGTACTTC. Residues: CASTVASSYEQYF.

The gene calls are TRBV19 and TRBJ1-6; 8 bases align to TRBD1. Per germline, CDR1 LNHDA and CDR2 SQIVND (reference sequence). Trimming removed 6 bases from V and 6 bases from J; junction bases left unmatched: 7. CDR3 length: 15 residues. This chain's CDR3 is CASSVDRESNSPLHF. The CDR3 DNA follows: TGTGCCAGTAGCGTGGACAGGGAAAGTAATTCACCCCTCCACTTT.

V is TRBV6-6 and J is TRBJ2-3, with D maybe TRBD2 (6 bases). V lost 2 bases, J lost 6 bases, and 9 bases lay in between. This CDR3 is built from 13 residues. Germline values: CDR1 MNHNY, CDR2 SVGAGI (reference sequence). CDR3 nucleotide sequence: TGTGCCAGCAGTTACGGGACTTCGGATACGCAGTATTTT. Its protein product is CASSYGTSDTQYF.

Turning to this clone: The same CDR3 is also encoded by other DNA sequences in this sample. The CDR3 spells CASSLGRNTEAFF. The DNA for the CDR3 is TGTGCCAGCAGTCTGGGGAGGAACACTGAAGCTTTCTTT. This rearrangement joins TRBV27 to TRBJ1-1; D remains ambiguous. CDR1 is MNHEY, CDR2 SMNVEV, per germline (reference sequence). The CDR3 is 13 amino acids. Between the trimmed V and J ends, which lost 5 bases and 1 base, there was a span of 8 bases.

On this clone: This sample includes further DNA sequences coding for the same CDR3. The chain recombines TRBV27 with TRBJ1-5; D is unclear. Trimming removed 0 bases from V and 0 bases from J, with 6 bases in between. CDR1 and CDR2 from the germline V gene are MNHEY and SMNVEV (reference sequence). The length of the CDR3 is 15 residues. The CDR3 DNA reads TGTGCCAGCAGTTTATCCGGTTATAGCAATCAGCCCCAGCATTTT. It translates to CASSLSGYSNQPQHF.

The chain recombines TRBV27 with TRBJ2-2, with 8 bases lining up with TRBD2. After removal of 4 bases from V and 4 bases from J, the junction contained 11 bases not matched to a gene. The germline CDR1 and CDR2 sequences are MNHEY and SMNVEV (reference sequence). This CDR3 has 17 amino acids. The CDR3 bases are TGTGCCAGCAGTTCCCAACCGGGACTAGTGGGCACCGGGGAGCTGTTTTTT. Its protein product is CASSSQPGLVGTGELFF.

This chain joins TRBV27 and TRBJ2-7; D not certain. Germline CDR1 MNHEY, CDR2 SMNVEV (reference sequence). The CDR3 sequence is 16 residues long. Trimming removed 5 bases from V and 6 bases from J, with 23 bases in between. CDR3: CASSGLSPLGMAEQYF. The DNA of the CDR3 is TGTGCCAGCAGTGGCCTGTCCCCCCTGGGGATGGCCGAGCAGTACTTC.

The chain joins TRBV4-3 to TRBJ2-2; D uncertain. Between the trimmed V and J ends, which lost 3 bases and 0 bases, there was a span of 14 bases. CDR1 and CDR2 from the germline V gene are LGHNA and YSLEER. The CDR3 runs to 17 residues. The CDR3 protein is CASSHPTGYANTGELFF. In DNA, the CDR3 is TGCGCCAGCAGCCATCCCACCGGATACGCGAACACCGGGGAGCTGTTTTTT.

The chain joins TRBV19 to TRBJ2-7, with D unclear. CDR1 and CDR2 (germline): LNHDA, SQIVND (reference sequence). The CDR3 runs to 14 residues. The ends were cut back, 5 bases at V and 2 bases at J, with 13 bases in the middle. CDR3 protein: CASSPADGAYEQYF. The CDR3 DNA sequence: TGTGCCAGTAGTCCGGCTGATGGAGCCTACGAGCAGTACTTC.